The clone carrying this T cell receptor (beta chain) was seen only once. In the original analysis: Counts of nucleated cells, estimated from reference gene primer amplification, were obtained. Some clones are missing from TCRdb's copy, which holds only in-frame ones; the method was immunoSEQ multiplex PCR. D and trimming were read from the DNA, whereas the V and J calls and clone size are those reported in that table. Found here are about 110,000 clones, 88% of them singletons; the top ten hold 2% to 3%. This entry comes from a study of blood T cell repertoires in COVID-19. Study-level information: The United States, Italy and Spain supplied acute and convalescent COVID-19 samples.

The sequencing sample was made of peripheral blood. The TCR was taken from a human donor in a cohort sampled during active COVID-19.

The CDR3 protein is CASSLGVDSSYNEQFF. The CDR3 nucleotides read TGTGCCAGCAGCTTAGGTGTGGACAGCTCGTACAATGAGCAGTTCTTC. The chain links TRBV5-4 to TRBJ2-1; weak D call: TRBD1 (6 bases). The germline gives CDR1 SGHNT, CDR2 YYREEE (reference sequence). Trimming cost V 2 bases and J 4 bases, with 16 bases left between them. This CDR3 has 16 amino acids.